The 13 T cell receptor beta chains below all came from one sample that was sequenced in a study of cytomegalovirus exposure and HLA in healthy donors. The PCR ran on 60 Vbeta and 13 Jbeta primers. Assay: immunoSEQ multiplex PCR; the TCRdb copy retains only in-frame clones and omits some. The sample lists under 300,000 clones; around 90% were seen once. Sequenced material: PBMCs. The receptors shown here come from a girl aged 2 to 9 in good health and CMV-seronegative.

The CDR3 coding sequence is TGTGCCATCAGTGACAATCAAGAGACCCAGTACTTC. This sequence encodes CAISDNQETQYF. The genes are TRBV10-3 and TRBJ2-5; D remains ambiguous. Trimming stripped 3 bases from V and 2 bases from J, with 4 bases between. Germline CDR1 is ENHRY and CDR2 is SYGVKD. There are 12 residues in the CDR3.

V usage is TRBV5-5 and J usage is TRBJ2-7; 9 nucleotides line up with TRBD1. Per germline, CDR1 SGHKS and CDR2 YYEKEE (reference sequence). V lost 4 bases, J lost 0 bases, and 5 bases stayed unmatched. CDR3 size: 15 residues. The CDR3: CASSPGQGTSYEQYF. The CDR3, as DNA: TGTGCCAGCAGCCCGGGACAGGGAACCTCCTACGAGCAGTACTTC.

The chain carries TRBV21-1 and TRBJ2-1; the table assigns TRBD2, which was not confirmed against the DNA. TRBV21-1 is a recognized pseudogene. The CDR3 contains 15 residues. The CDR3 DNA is TGTGCCAGCAGAAGGGGGGGGGACATTTACAATGAGCAGTTCTTC. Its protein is CASRRGGDIYNEQFF.

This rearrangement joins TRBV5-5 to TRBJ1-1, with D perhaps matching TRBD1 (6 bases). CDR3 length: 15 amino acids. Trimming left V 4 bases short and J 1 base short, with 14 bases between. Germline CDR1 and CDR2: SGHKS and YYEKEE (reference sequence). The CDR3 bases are TGTGCCAGCAGCCCACCCGGACAGCCGAACACTGAAGCTTTCTTT. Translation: CASSPPGQPNTEAFF.

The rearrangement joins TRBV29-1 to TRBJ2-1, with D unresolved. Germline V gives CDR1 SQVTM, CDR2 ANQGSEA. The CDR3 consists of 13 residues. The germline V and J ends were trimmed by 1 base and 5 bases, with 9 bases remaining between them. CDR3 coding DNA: TGCAGCGTTGAAGTCTCAGTCAACAATGAGCAGTTCTTC. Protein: CSVEVSVNNEQFF.

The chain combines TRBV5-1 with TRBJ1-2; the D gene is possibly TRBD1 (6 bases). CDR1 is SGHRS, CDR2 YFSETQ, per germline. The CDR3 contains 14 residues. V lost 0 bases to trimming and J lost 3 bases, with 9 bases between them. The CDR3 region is CASSLGGQDYGYTF. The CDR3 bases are TGCGCCAGCAGCTTGGGGGGGCAGGACTATGGCTACACCTTC.

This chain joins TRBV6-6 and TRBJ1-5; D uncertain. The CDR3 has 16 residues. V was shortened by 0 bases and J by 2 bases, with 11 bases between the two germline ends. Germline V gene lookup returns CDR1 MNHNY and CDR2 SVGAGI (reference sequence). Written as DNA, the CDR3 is TGTGCCAGCAGTTACTCCAGGTACGGGGGCAATCAGCCCCAGCATTTT. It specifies CASSYSRYGGNQPQHF.

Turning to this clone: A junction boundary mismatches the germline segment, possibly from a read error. CDR3 amino acids: CSSSPRTGFMNTEAFF. DNA of the CDR3: TGTTCCAGCAGCCCTCGGACAGGATTTATGAACACTGAAGCTTTCTTT. The rearrangement uses TRBV7-9 and TRBJ1-1, with 7 bases fitting TRBD1. CDR1 SEHNR and CDR2 FQNEAQ come from the germline V gene (reference sequence). This CDR3 has 16 residues.

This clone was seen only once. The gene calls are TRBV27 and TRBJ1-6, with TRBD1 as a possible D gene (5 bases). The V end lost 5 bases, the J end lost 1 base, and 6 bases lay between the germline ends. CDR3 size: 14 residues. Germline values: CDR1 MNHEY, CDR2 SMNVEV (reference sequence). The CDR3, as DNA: TGTGCCAGCAGTGGGGGGTCCTATAATTCACCCCTCCACTTT. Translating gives CASSGGSYNSPLHF.

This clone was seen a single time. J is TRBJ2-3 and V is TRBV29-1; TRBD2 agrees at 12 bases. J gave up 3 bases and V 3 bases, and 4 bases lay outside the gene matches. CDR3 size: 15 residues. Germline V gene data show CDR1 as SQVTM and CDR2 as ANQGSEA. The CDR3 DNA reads TGCAGCGTTGAGGAACTAGCGGGGGGAACAGATACGCAGTATTTT. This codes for CSVEELAGGTDTQYF.

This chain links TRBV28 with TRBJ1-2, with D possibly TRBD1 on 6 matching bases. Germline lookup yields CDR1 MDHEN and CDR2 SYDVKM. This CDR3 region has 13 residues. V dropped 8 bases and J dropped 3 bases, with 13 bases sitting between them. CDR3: CASAGESYYGYTF. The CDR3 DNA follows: TGTGCCAGCGCAGGGGAAAGCTACTATGGCTACACCTTC.

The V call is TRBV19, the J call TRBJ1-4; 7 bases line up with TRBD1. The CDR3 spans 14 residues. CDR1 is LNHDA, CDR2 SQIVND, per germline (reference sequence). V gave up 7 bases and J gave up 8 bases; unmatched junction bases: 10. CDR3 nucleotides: TGTGCCAGTAAGAGGAGACAGGGAGGCGAAAAACTGTTTTTT. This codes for CASKRRQGGEKLFF.

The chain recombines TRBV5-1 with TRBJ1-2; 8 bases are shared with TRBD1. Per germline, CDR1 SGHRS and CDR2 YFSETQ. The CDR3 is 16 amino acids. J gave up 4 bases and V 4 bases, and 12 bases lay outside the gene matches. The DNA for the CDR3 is TGCGCCAGCAGCGCCGCTACGACAGGGACAGGCTATGGCTACACCTTC. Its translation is CASSAATTGTGYGYTF.